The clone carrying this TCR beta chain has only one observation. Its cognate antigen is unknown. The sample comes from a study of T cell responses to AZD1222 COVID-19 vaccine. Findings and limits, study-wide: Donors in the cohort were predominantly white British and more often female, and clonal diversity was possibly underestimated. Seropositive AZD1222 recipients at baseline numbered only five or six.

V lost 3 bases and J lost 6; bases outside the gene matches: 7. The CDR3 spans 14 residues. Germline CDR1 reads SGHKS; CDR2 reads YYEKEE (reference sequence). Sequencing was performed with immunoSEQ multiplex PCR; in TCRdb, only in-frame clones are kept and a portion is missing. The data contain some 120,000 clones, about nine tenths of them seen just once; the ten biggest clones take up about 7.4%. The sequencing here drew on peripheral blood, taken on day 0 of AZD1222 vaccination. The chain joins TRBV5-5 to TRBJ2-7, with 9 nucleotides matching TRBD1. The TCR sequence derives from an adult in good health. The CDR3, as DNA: TGTGCCAGCAGCTCCGGGACAGGGCTGGGCGAGCAGTACTTC. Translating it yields CASSSGTGLGEQYF. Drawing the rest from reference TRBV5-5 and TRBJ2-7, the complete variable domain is DAGVTQSPTHLIKTRGQQVTLRCSPISGHKSVSWYQQVLGQGPQFIFQYYEKEERGRGNFPDRFSARQFPNYSSELNVNALLLGDSALYLCASSSGTGLGEQYFGPGTRLTVT.